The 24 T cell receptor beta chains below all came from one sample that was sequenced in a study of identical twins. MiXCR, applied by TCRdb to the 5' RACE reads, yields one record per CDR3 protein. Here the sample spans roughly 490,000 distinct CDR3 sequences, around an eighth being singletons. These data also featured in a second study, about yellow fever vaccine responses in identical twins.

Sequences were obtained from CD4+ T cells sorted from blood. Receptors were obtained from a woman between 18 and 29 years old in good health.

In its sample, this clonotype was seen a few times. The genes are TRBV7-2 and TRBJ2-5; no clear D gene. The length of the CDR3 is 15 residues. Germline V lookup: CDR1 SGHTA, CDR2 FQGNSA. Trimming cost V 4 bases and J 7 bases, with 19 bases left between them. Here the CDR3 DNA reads TGTGCCAGCAGCTCAGACACCTATCCAAGATGGACCCAGTACTTC. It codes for CASSSDTYPRWTQYF.

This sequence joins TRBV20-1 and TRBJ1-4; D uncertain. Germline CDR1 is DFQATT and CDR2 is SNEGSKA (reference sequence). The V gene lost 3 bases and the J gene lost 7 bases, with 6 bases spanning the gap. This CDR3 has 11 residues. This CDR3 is CSASESEKLFF. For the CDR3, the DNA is TGCAGTGCTAGTGAGAGTGAAAAACTGTTTTTT.

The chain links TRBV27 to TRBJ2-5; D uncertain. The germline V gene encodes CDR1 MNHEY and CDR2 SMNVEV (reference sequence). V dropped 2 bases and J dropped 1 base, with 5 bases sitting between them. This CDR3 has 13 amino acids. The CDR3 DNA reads TGTGCCAGCAGTTTAGTTTTCCAAGAGACCCAGTACTTC. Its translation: CASSLVFQETQYF.

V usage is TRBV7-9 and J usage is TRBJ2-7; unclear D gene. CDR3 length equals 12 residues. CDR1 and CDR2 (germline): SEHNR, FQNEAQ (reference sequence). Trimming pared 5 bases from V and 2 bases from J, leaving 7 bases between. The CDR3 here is CASSAQAYEQYF. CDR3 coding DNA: TGTGCCAGCAGCGCCCAGGCCTACGAGCAGTACTTC.

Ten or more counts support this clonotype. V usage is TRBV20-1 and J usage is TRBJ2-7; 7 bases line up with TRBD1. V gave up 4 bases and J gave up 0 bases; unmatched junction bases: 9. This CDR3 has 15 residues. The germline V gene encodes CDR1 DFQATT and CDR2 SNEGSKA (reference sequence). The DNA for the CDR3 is TGCAGTGCTATGCCCGACAGGGCCAGCTCCTACGAGCAGTACTTC. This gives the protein CSAMPDRASSYEQYF.

CDR3 in DNA: TGTGCCAGCGGATACACAGGTGCCTATGGCTACACCTTC. As protein: CASGYTGAYGYTF. This chain uses TRBV3-1 with TRBJ1-2; the D gene is possibly TRBD1 (5 bases). The germline V gene encodes CDR1 LGHDT and CDR2 YNNKEL (reference sequence). Trimming removed 8 bases from V and 4 bases from J, with 14 bases in between. CDR3 length equals 13 residues.

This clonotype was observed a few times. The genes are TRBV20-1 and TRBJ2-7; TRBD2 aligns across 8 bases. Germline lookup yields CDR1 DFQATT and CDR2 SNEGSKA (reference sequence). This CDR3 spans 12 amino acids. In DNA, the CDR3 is TGCAGAGCGACTAGCGAATCCTACGAGCAGTACTTC. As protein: CRATSESYEQYF.

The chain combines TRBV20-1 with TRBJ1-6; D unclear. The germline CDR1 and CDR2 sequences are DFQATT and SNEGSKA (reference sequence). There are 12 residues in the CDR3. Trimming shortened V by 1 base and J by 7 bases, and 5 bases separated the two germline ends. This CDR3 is CSARVGNSPLHF. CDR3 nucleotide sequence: TGCAGTGCTAGAGTTGGGAATTCACCCCTCCACTTT.

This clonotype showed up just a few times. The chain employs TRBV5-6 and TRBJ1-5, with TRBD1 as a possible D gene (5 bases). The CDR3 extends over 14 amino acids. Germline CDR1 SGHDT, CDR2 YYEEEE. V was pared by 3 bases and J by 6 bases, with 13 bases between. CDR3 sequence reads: CASSSLRGFQPQHF. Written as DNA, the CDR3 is TGTGCCAGCAGCTCCTTGAGGGGTTTTCAGCCCCAGCATTTT.

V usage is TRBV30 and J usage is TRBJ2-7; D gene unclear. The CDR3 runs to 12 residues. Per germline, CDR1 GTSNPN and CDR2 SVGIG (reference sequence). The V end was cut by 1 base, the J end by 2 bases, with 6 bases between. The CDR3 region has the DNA TGTGCCTGGAGTGCTACGACCTACGAGCAGTACTTC. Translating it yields CAWSATTYEQYF. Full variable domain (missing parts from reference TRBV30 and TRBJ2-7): SQTIHQWPATLVQPVGSPLSLECTVEGTSNPNLYWYRQAAGRGLQLLFYSVGIGQISSEVPQNLSASRPQDRQFILSSKKLLLSDSGFYLCAWSATTYEQYFGPGTRLTVT.

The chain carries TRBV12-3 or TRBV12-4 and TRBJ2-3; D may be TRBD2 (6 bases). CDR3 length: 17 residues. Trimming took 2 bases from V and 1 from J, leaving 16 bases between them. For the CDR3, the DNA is TGTGCCAGCAGTTTACGGCCCCCCGGGACTCGCACAGATACGCAGTATTTT. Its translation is CASSLRPPGTRTDTQYF.

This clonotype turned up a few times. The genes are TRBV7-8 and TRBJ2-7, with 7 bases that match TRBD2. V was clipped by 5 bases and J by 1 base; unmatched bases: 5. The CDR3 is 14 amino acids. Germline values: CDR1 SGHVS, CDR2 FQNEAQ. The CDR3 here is CASSPGLESYEQYF. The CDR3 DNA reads TGTGCCAGCAGCCCCGGACTAGAGTCCTACGAGCAGTACTTC.

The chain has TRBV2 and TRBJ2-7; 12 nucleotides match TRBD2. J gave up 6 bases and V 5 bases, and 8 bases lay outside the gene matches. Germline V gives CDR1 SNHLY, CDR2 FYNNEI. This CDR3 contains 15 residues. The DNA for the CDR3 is TGTGCCAGCAGTACTAGCGGGGGGAGAAACTCCGAGCAGTACTTC. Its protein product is CASSTSGGRNSEQYF.

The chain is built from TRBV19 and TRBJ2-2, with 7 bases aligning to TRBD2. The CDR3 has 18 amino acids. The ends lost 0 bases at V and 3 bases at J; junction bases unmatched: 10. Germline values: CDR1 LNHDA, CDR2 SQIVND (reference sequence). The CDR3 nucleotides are TGTGCCAGTAGTATAGATGACCGTCTAGCGGAATACACCGGGGAGCTGTTTTTT. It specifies CASSIDDRLAEYTGELFF.

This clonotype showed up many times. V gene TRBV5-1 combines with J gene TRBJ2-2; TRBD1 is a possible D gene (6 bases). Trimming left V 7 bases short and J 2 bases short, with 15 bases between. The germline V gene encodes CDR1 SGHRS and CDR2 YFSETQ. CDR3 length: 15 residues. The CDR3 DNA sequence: TGCGCCAGCTCCCCGGGGACATATAACACCGGGGAGCTGTTTTTT. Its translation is CASSPGTYNTGELFF.

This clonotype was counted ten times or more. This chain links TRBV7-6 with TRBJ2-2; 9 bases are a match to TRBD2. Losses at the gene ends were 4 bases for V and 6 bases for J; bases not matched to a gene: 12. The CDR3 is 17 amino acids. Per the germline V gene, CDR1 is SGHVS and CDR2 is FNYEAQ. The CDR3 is CASSSGNSGSVPGELFF. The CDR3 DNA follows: TGTGCCAGCAGCTCCGGTAATAGCGGGAGCGTACCCGGGGAGCTGTTTTTT.

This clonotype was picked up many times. CDR3 protein: CASSLGANTQYF. In DNA, the CDR3 is TGTGCCAGCAGCTTGGGTGCTAATACGCAGTATTTT. The chain is built from TRBV7-2 and TRBJ2-3; unclear D gene. The CDR3 is 12 amino acids. Germline V gene sequence: CDR1 SGHTA, CDR2 FQGNSA. V lost 3 bases to trimming and J lost 7 bases, with 8 bases between them.

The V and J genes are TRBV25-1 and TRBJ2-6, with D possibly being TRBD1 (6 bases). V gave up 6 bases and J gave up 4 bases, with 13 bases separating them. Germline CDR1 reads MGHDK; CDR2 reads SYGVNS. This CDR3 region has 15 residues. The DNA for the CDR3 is TGTGCCAGCAGCGCCCCAGGGGCCGGGGCCAACGTCCTGACTTTC. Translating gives CASSAPGAGANVLTF.

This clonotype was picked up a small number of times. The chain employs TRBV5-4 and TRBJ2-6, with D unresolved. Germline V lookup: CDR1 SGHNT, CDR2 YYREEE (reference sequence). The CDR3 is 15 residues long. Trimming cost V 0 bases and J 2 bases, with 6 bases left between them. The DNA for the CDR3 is TGTGCCAGCAGCTTGGCTCCTACTGGGGCCAACGTCCTGACTTTC. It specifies CASSLAPTGANVLTF.

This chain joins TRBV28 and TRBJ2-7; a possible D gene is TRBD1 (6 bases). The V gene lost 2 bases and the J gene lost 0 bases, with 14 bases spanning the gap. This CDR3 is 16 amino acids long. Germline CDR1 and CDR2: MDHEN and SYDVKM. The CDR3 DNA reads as TGTGCCAGCAGTTTAGTGGCGACAGGTAGCTCCTACGAGCAGTACTTC. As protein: CASSLVATGSSYEQYF.

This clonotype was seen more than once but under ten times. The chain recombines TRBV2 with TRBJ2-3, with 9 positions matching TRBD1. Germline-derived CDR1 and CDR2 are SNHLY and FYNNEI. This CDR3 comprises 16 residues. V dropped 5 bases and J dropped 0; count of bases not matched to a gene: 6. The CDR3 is CASSSDRGLSTDTQYF. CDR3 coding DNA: TGTGCCAGCAGTTCGGACAGGGGTCTAAGCACAGATACGCAGTATTTT.

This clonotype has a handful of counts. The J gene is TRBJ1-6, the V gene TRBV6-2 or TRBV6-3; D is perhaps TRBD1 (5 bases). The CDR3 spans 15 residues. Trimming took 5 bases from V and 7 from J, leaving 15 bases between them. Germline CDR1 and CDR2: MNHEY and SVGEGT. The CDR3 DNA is TGTGCCAGCAGTCTCTCCGGGACGGGGAATTCACCCCTCCACTTT. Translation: CASSLSGTGNSPLHF.

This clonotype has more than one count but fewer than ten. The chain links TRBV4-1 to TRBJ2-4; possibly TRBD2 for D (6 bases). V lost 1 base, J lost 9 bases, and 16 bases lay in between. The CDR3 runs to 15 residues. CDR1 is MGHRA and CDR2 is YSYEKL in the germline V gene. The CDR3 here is CASSQVEGKRGIQYF. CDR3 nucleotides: TGCGCCAGCAGCCAAGTGGAGGGGAAAAGAGGCATTCAGTACTTC.

The DNA for the CDR3 is TGCGCCAGCAGCTTGTCCCCGGGACGAAACTACGAGCAGTACTTC. This gives the protein CASSLSPGRNYEQYF. J is TRBJ2-7 and V is TRBV5-1, with D possibly being TRBD1 or TRBD2 (5 bases each). Germline loops: CDR1 SGHRS, CDR2 YFSETQ. This CDR3 is built from 15 residues. Trimming shortened V by 1 base and J by 3 bases, and 14 bases separated the two germline ends.